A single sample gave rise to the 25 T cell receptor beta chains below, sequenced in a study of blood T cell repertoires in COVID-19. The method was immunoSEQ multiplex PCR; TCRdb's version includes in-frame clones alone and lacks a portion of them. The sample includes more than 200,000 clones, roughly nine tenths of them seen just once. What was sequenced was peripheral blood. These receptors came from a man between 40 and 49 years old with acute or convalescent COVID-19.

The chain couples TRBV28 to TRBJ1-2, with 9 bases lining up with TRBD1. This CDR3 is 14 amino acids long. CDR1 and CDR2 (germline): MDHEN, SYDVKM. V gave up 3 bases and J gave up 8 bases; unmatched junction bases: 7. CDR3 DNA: TGTGCCAGCAGTTTTGTCGGACAGGGGTACGGCTACACCTTC. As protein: CASSFVGQGYGYTF.

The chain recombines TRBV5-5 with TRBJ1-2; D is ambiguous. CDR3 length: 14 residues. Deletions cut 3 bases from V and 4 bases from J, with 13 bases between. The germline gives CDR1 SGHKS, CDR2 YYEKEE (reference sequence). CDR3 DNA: TGTGCCAGCAGCTCCGACATAGTATCCTATGGCTACACCTTC. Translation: CASSSDIVSYGYTF.

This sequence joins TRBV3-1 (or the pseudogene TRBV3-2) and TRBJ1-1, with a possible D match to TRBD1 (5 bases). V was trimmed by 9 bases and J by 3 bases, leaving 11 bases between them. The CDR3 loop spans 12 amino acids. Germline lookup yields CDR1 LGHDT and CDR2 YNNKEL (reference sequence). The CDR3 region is CASSDSHTEAFF. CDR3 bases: TGTGCCAGTTCTGACAGCCACACTGAAGCTTTCTTT.

The CDR3 DNA sequence: TGTGCCAGCTCACCGACAGGGACTGGAAACACCATATATTTT. Translating it yields CASSPTGTGNTIYF. The V call is TRBV18, the J call TRBJ1-3; 7 positions match TRBD1. Looked up from germline, CDR1 is KGHSH and CDR2 is LQKENI. The CDR3 loop spans 14 amino acids. V shed 3 bases, J shed 2 bases, and the junction held 1 base outside the gene matches.

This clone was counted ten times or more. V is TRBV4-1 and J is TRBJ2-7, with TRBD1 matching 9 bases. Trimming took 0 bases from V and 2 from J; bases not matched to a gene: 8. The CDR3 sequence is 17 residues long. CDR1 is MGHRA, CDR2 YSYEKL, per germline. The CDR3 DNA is TGCGCCAGCAGCCAAGATGGCGGACAGGGGATACCCTACGAGCAGTACTTC. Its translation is CASSQDGGQGIPYEQYF.

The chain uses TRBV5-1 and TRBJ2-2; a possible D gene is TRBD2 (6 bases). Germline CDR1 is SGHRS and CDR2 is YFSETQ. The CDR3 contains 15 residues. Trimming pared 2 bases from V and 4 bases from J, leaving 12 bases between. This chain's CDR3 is CASSFTGTGTGELFF. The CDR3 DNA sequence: TGCGCCAGCAGCTTCACTGGGACTGGCACCGGGGAGCTGTTTTTT.

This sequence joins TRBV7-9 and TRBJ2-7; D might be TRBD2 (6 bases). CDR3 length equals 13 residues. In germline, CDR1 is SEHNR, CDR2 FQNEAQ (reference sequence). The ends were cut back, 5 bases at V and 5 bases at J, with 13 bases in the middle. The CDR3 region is CASSLREEDEQYF. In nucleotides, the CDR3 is TGTGCCAGCAGCCTCAGGGAGGAGGACGAGCAGTACTTC. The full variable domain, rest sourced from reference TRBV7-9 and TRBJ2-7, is DTGVSQNPRHKITKRGQNVTFRCDPISEHNRLYWYRQTLGQGPEFLTYFQNEAQLEKSRLLSDRFSAERPKGSFSTLEIQRTEQGDSAMYLCASSLREEDEQYFGPGTRLTVT.

In nucleotides, the CDR3 is TGTGCCAGCAGCTCAGGACAGGGGGCGGCCTATGGCTACACCTTC. It translates to CASSSGQGAAYGYTF. This chain connects TRBV5-5 to TRBJ1-2; TRBD1 agrees at 11 bases. The V gene end was trimmed by 3 bases and the J gene end by 4 bases; junction bases not matched to a gene: 5. CDR1 and CDR2 from the germline V gene are SGHKS and YYEKEE (reference sequence). The CDR3 has 15 amino acids.

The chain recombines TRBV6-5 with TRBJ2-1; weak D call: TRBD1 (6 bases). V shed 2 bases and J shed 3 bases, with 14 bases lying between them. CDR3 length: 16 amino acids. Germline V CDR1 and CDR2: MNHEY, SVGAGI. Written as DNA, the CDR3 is TGTGCCAGCAGTTACACCCCAGGGGCGTTCTACAATGAGCAGTTCTTC. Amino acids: CASSYTPGAFYNEQFF.

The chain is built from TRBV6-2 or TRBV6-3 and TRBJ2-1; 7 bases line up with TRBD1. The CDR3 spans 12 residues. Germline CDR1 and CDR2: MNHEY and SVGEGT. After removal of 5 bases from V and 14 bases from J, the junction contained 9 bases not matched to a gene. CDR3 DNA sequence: TGTGCCAGCAGTCCGGGACAGATCAACGAGTTCTTC. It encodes CASSPGQINEFF.

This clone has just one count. The CDR3 DNA reads as TGTGCCACCGTCCCGGGACAGGGAGTAGATACTGAAGCTTTCTTT. This gives the protein CATVPGQGVDTEAFF. This chain joins TRBV11-1 and TRBJ1-1, with 9 bases that match TRBD1. Germline V CDR1 and CDR2: SGHAT, FQDESV (reference sequence). This CDR3 region has 15 residues. Trimming removed 10 bases from V and 5 bases from J; junction bases left unmatched: 14.

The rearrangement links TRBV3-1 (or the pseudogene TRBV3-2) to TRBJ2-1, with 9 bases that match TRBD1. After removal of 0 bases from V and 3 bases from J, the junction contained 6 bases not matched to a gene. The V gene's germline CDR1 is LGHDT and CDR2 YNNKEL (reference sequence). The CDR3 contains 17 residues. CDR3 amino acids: CASSQDPRDRVYNEQFF. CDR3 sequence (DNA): TGTGCCAGCAGCCAAGATCCCCGGGACAGGGTCTACAATGAGCAGTTCTTC.

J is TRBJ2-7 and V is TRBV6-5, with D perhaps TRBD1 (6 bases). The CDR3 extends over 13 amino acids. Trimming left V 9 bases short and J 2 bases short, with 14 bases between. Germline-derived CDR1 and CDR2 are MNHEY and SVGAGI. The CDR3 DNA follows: TGTGCCAGTTCCAGACAGGCGACCTACGAGCAGTACTTC. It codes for CASSRQATYEQYF.

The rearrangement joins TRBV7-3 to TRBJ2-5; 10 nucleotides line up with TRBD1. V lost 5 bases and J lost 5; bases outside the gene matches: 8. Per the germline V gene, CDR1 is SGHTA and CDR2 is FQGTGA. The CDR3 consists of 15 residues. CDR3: CASSPGTGESETQYF. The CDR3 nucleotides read TGTGCCAGCAGCCCGGGGACAGGGGAGAGTGAGACCCAGTACTTC.

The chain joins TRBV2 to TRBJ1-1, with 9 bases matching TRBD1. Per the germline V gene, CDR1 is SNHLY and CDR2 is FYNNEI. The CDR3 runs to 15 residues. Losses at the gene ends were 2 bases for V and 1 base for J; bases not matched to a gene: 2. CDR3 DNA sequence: TGTGCCAGCAGTGAAAGGGGACAGGGGAACACTGAAGCTTTCTTT. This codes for CASSERGQGNTEAFF.

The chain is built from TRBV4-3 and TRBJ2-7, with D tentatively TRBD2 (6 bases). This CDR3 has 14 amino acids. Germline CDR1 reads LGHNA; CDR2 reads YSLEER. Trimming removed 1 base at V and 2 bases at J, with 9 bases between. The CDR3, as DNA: TGCGCCAGCAGCCAAGTTGGAGGGGCCTACGAGCAGTACTTC. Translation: CASSQVGGAYEQYF.

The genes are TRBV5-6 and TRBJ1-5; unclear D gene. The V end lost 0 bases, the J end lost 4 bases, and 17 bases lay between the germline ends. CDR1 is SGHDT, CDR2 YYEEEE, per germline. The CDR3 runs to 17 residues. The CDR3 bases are TGTGCCAGCAGCTTGGCCGCCGGCGGCCTTCCAAATCAGCCCCAGCATTTT. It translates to CASSLAAGGLPNQPQHF.

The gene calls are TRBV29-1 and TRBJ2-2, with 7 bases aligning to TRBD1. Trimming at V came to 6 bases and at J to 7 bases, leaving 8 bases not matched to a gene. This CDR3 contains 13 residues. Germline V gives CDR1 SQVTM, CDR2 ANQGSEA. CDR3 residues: CSVRTGRGGELFF. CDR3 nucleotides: TGCAGCGTCCGGACAGGACGGGGCGGGGAGCTGTTTTTT.

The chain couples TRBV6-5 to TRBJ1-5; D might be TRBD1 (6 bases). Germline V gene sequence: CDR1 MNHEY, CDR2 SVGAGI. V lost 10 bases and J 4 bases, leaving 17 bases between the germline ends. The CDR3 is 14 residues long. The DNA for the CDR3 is TGTGCCATTTCGGACAGAGGAACAAATCAGCCCCAGCATTTT. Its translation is CAISDRGTNQPQHF.

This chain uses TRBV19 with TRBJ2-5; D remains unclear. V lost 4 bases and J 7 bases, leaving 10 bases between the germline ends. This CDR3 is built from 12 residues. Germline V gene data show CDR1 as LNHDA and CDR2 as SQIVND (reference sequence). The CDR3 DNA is TGTGCCAGTAGTACCCGCACGGGGACCCAGTACTTC. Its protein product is CASSTRTGTQYF.

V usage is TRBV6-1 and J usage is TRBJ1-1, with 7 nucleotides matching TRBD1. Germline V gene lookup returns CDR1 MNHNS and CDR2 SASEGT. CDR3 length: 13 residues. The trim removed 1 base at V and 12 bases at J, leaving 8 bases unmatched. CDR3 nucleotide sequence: TGTGCCAGCAGTGAAGTATACCAGGGGGAAACTTTCTTT. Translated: CASSEVYQGETFF.

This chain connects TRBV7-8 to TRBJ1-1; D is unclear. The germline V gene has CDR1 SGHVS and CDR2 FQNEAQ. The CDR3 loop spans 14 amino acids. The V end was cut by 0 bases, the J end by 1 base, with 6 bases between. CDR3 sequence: CASSLAGKNTEAFF. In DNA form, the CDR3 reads TGTGCCAGCAGCTTAGCGGGCAAGAACACTGAAGCTTTCTTT.

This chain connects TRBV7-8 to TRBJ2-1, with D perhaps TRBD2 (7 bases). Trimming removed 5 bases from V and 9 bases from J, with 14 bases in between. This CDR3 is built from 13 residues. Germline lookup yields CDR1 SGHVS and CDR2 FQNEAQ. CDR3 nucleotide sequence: TGTGCCAGCAGCGCCGGGGGGCCCGGTGAGCAGTTCTTC. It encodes CASSAGGPGEQFF.

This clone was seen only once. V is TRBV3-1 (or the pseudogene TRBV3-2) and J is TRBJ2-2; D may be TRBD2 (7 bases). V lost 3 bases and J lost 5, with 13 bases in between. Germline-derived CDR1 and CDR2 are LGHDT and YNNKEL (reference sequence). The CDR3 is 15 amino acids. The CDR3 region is CASSHRGARTGELFF. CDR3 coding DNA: TGTGCCAGCAGCCACCGGGGGGCCAGGACCGGGGAGCTGTTTTTT.

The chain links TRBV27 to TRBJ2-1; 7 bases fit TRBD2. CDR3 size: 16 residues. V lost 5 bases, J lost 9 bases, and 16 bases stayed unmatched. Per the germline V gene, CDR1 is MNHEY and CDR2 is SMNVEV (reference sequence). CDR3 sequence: CASSINRPASGSEQFF. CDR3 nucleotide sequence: TGTGCCAGCAGTATCAACCGCCCGGCTAGCGGCTCTGAGCAGTTCTTC.